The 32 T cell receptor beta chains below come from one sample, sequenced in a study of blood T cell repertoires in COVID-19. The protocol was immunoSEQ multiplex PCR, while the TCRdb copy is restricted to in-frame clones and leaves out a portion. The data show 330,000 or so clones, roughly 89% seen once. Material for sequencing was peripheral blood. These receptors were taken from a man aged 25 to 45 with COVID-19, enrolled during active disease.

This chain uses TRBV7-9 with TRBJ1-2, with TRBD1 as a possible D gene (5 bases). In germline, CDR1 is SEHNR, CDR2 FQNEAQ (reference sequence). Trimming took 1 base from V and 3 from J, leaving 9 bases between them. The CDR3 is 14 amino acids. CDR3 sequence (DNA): TGTGCCAGCAGCTTAGATGGGACTGACTATGGCTACACCTTC. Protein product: CASSLDGTDYGYTF.

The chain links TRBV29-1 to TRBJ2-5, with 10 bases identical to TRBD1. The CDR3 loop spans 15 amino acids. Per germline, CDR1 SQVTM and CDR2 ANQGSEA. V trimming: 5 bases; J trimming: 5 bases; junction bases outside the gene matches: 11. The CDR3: CSVSQTGGLGETQYF. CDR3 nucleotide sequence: TGCAGCGTTTCCCAGACAGGGGGCCTGGGGGAGACCCAGTACTTC.

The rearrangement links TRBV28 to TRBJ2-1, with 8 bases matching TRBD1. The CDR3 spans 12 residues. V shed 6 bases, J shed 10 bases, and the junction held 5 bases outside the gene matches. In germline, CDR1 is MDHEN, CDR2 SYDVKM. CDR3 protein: CASSPRTGEQFF. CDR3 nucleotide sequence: TGTGCCAGCAGCCCAAGGACAGGGGAGCAGTTCTTC.

The CDR3 is CATLSGRANTGELFF. Here the CDR3 DNA reads TGTGCCACCCTGAGCGGACGGGCCAACACCGGGGAGCTGTTTTTT. The chain uses TRBV27 and TRBJ2-2, with D possibly matching TRBD2 (5 bases). This CDR3 contains 15 residues. From germline, CDR1 is MNHEY and CDR2 SMNVEV (reference sequence). V shed 10 bases and J shed 2 bases, with 17 bases lying between them.

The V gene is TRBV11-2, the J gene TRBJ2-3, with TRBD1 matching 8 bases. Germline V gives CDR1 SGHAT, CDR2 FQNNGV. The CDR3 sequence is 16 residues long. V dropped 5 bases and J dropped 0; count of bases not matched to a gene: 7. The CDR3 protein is CASSPRDRRSTDTQYF. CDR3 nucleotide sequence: TGTGCCAGCAGCCCCCGGGACAGGAGAAGCACAGATACGCAGTATTTT.

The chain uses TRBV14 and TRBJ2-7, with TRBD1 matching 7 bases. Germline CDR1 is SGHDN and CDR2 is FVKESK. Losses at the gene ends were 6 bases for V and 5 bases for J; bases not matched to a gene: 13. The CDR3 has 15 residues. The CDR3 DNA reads TGTGCCAGCAGTCCCGGGGCAGGGGGTGGCGACGAGCAGTACTTC. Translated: CASSPGAGGGDEQYF.

CDR3: CASSLRLDSLHEAFF. The CDR3, as DNA: TGTGCCAGCAGCTTACGGCTCGACAGTTTACACGAAGCTTTCTTT. The V and J genes are TRBV7-8 and TRBJ1-1, with D maybe TRBD1 (5 bases). Germline V gene data show CDR1 as SGHVS and CDR2 as FQNEAQ. V was trimmed by 2 bases and J by 8 bases, leaving 18 bases between them. CDR3 length equals 15 residues.

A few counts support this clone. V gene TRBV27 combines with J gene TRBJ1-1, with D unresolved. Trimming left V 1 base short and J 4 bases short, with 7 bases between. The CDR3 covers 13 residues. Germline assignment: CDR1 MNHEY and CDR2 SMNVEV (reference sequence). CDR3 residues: CASSLWRSTEAFF. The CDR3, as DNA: TGTGCCAGCAGTTTATGGAGAAGCACTGAAGCTTTCTTT.

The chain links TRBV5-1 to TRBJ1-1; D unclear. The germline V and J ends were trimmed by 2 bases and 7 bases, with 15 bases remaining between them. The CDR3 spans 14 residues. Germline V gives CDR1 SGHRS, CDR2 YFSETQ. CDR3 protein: CASSFQRERDEAFF. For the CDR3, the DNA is TGCGCCAGCAGCTTCCAGAGGGAGAGAGATGAAGCTTTCTTT.

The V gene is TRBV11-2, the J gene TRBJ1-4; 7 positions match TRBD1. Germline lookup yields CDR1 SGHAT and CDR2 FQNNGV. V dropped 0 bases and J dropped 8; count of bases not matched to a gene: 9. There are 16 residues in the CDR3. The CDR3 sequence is CASSLEIPGGREKLFF. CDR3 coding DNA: TGTGCCAGCAGCTTAGAAATTCCAGGGGGTAGGGAAAAACTGTTTTTT.

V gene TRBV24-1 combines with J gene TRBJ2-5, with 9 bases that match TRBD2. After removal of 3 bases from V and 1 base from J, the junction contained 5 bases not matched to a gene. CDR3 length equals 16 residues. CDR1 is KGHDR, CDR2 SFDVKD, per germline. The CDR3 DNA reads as TGTGCCACCAGTGATAGGAGCGGGAGGTTCCAAGAGACCCAGTACTTC. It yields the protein CATSDRSGRFQETQYF.

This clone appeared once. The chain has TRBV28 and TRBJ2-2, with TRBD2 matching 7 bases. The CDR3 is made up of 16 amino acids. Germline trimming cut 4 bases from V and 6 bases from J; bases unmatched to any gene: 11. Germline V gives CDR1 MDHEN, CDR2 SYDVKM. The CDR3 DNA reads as TGTGCCAGCAGTTCGCCTAGCGGCCAAAAGTCCGGGGAGCTGTTTTTT. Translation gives CASSSPSGQKSGELFF. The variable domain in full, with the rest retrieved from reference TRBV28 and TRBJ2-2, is DVKVTQSSRYLVKRTGEKVFLECVQDMDHENMFWYRQDPGLGLRLIYFSYDVKMKEKGDIPEGYSVSREKKERFSLILESASTNQTSMYLCASSSPSGQKSGELFFGEGSRLTVL.

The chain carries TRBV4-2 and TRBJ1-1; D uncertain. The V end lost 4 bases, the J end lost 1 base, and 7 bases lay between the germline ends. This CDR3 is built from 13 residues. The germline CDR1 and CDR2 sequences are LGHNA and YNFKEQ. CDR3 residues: CASSPHGNTEAFF. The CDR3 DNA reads TGTGCCAGCAGCCCCCACGGGAACACTGAAGCTTTCTTT.

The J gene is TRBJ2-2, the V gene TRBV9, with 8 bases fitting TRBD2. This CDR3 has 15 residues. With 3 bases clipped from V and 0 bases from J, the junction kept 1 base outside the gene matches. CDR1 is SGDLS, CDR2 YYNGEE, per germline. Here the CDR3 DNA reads TGTGCCAGCAGCGAGCGGGGGACGAACACCGGGGAGCTGTTTTTT. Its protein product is CASSERGTNTGELFF. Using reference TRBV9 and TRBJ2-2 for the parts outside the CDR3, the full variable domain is DSGVTQTPKHLITATGQRVTLRCSPRSGDLSVYWYQQSLDQGLQFLIQYYNGEERAKGNILERFSAQQFPDLHSELNLSSLELGDSALYFCASSERGTNTGELFFGEGSRLTVL.

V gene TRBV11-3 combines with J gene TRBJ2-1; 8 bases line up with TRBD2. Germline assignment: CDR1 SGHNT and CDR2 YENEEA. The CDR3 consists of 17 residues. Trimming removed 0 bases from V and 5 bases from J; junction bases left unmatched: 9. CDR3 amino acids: CASSLDGAGVRNNEQFF. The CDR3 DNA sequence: TGTGCCAGCAGCTTAGACGGAGCGGGGGTCCGAAACAATGAGCAGTTCTTC.

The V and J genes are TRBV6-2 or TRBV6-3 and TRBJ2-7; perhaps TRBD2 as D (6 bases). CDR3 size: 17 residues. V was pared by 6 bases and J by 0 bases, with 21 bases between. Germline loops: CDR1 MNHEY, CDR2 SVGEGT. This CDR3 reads CASSLPFGGRSSYEQYF. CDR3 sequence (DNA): TGTGCCAGCAGCCTACCCTTCGGGGGTAGGAGCTCCTACGAGCAGTACTTC.

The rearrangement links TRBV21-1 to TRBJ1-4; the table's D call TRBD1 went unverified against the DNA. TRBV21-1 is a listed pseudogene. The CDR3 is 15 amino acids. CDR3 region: CASSGTGTGGEKLFF. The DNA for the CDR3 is TGTGCCAGCAGCGGAACCGGGACAGGGGGCGAAAAACTGTTTTTT.

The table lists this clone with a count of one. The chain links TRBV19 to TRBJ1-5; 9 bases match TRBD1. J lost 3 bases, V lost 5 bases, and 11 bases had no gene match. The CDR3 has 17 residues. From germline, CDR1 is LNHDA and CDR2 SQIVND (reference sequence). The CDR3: CASSSRGTGTLNQPQHF. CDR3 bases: TGTGCCAGTAGTTCAAGGGGGACAGGGACCCTCAATCAGCCCCAGCATTTT.

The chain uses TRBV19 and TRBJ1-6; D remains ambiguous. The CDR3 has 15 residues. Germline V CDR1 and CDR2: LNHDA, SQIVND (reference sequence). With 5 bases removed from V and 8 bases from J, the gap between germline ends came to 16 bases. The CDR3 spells CASSPAGGFDSPLHF. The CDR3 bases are TGTGCCAGTAGTCCTGCCGGAGGGTTCGATTCACCCCTCCACTTT.

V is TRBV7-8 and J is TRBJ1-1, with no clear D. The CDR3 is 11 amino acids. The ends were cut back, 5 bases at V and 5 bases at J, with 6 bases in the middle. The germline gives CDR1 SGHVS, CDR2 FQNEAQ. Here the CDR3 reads CASSPGTEAFF. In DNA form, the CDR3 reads TGTGCCAGCAGCCCCGGTACTGAAGCTTTCTTT.

CDR3 DNA: TGTGCCAGCAGCCAAATAACAGGGGGCAGGACTGAAGCTTTCTTT. As protein: CASSQITGGRTEAFF. The chain carries TRBV6-5 and TRBJ1-1; 9 bases are shared with TRBD1. The CDR3 extends over 15 amino acids. CDR1 is MNHEY and CDR2 is SVGAGI in the germline V gene. V lost 6 bases, J lost 5 bases, and 10 bases stayed unmatched.

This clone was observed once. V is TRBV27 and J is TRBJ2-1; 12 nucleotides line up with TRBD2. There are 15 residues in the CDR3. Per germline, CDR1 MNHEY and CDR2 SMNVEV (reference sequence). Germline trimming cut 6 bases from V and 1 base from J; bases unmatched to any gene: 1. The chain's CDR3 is CASRLAGGSYNEQFF. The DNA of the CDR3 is TGTGCCAGCAGACTAGCGGGAGGATCCTACAATGAGCAGTTCTTC.

This CDR3 is CASTEANEKLFF. The CDR3 region has the DNA TGTGCCAGCACAGAGGCTAATGAAAAACTGTTTTTT. The chain combines TRBV28 with TRBJ1-4; D gene uncertain. Deletions cut 7 bases from V and 3 bases from J, with 6 bases between. Germline loops: CDR1 MDHEN, CDR2 SYDVKM. The CDR3 extends over 12 amino acids.

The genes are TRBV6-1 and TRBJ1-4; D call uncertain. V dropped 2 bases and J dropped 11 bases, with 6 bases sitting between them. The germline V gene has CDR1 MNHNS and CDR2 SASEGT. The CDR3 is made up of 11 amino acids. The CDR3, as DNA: TGTGCCAGCAGTGAACAGGATAAACTGTTTTTT. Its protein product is CASSEQDKLFF.

The CDR3 DNA reads TGCGCCAGCAGCTTGGAATTAGGGGCAAAGGGTGAAAAACTGTTTTTT. As protein: CASSLELGAKGEKLFF. The chain couples TRBV5-1 to TRBJ1-4; D possibly corresponds to TRBD1 (5 bases). V was clipped by 0 bases and J by 7 bases, with 16 bases between them. Germline loops: CDR1 SGHRS, CDR2 YFSETQ. The CDR3 totals 16 residues. Full variable domain (missing parts from reference TRBV5-1 and TRBJ1-4): KAGVTQTPRYLIKTRGQQVTLSCSPISGHRSVSWYQQTPGQGLQFLFEYFSETQRNKGNFPGRFSGRQFSNSRSEMNVSTLELGDSALYLCASSLELGAKGEKLFFGSGTQLSVL.

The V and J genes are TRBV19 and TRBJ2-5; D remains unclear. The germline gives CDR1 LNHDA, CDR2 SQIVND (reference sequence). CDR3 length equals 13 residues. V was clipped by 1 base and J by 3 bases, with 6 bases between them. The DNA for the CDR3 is TGTGCCAGTAGTATAGGTACAAAAGAGACCCAGTACTTC. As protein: CASSIGTKETQYF.

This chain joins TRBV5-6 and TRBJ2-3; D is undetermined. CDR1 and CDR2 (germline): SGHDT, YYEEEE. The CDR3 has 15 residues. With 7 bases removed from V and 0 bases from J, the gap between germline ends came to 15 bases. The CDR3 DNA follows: TGTGCCAGCTTGGCACTCGGAGAGAGCACAGATACGCAGTATTTT. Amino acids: CASLALGESTDTQYF.

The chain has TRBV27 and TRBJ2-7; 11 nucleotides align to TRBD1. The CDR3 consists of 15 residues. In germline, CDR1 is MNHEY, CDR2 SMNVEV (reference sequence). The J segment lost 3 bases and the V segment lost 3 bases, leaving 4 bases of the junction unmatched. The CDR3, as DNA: TGTGCCAGCAGTTTTAGGGGACAGGGGGTCTACGAGCAGTACTTC. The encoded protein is CASSFRGQGVYEQYF.

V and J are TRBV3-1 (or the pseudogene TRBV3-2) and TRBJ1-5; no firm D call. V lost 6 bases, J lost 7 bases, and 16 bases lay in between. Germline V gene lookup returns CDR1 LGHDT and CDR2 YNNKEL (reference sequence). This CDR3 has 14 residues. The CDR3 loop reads CASRVPCFGQPQHF. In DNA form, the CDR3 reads TGTGCCAGCAGAGTACCCTGTTTTGGCCAGCCCCAGCATTTT.

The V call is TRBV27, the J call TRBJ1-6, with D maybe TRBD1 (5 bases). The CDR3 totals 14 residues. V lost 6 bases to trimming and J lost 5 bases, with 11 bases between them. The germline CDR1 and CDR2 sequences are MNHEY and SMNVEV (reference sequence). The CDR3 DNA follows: TGTGCCAGCAGATTCGGGACTCATAATTCACCCCTCCACTTT. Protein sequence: CASRFGTHNSPLHF.

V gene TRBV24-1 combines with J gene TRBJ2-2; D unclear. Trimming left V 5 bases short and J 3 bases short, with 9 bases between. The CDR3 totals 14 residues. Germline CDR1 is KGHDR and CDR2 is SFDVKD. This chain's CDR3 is CATSGHIYTGELFF. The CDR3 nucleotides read TGTGCCACCAGTGGTCACATATACACCGGGGAGCTGTTTTTT.

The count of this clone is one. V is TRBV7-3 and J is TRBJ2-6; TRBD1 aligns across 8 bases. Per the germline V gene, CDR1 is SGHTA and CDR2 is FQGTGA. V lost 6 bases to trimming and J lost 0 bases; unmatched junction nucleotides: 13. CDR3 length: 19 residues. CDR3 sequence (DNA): TGTGCCAGCAGTGCCCGTTTGGGACAGGAGATCTCTGGGGCCAACGTCCTGACTTTC. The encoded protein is CASSARLGQEISGANVLTF.